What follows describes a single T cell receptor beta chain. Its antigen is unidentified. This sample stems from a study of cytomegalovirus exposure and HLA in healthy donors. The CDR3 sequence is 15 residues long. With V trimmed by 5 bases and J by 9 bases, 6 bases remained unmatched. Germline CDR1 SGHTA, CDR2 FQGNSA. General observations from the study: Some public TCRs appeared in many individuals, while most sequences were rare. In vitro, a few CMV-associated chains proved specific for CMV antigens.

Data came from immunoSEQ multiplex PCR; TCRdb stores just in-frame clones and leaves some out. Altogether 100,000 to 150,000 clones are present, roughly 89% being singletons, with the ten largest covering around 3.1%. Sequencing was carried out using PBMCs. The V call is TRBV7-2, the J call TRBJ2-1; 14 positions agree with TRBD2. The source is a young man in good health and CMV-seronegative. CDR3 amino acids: CASSETSGGAGEQFF. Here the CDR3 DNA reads TGTGCCAGCAGCGAGACTAGCGGGGGGGCGGGTGAGCAGTTCTTC.